These 4 T cell receptor beta chains came from one sample sequenced in a study of blood T cell repertoires in COVID-19. TCRdb keeps only in-frame clones here, not all; method: immunoSEQ multiplex PCR. The repertoire holds about 72,000 clones, with 90% as singletons. The sequencing sample was made of peripheral blood. The source is a human donor in a cohort sampled during active COVID-19.

This clone was recorded a few times. The rearrangement uses TRBV5-1 and TRBJ2-7; 7 bases align to TRBD1. The CDR3 is 17 amino acids. Germline V gives CDR1 SGHRS, CDR2 YFSETQ. V was clipped by 1 base and J by 2 bases; unmatched bases: 12. The CDR3 is CASSLSLTGSGPYEQYF. For the CDR3, the DNA is TGCGCCAGCAGCTTGTCCTTGACAGGGTCGGGGCCCTACGAGCAGTACTTC.

V is TRBV6-1 and J is TRBJ2-3; 8 bases agree with TRBD2. This CDR3 region has 17 residues. CDR1 and CDR2 from the germline V gene are MNHNS and SASEGT. Trimming removed 1 base from V and 0 bases from J; junction bases left unmatched: 6. The CDR3 reads CASSEVFGGRSTDTQYF. The CDR3 nucleotides are TGTGCCAGCAGTGAAGTTTTCGGCGGGAGGAGCACAGATACGCAGTATTTT.

The chain combines TRBV28 with TRBJ1-5; no reliable D call. The V end lost 2 bases, the J end lost 6 bases, and 14 bases lay between the germline ends. This CDR3 comprises 15 residues. Germline values: CDR1 MDHEN, CDR2 SYDVKM. CDR3 nucleotide sequence: TGTGCCAGCAGTTTAGTGGTTGGTAGCCGTCAGCCCCAGCATTTT. This encodes CASSLVVGSRQPQHF. Variable domain in full (rest from reference TRBV28 and TRBJ1-5): DVKVTQSSRYLVKRTGEKVFLECVQDMDHENMFWYRQDPGLGLRLIYFSYDVKMKEKGDIPEGYSVSREKKERFSLILESASTNQTSMYLCASSLVVGSRQPQHFGDGTRLSIL.

The chain uses TRBV5-5 and TRBJ1-1; TRBD1 is a possible D gene (5 bases). The germline V gene encodes CDR1 SGHKS and CDR2 YYEKEE (reference sequence). The V end lost 3 bases, the J end lost 4 bases, and 19 bases lay between the germline ends. The CDR3 loop spans 16 amino acids. The CDR3: CASSWMITGSGTEAFF. Written as DNA, the CDR3 is TGTGCCAGCAGCTGGATGATTACAGGCTCCGGCACTGAAGCTTTCTTT. Using reference TRBV5-5 and TRBJ1-1 for the parts outside the CDR3, the full variable domain is DAGVTQSPTHLIKTRGQQVTLRCSPISGHKSVSWYQQVLGQGPQFIFQYYEKEERGRGNFPDRFSARQFPNYSSELNVNALLLGDSALYLCASSWMITGSGTEAFFGQGTRLTVV.